This TCR beta chain was found in a study of cytomegalovirus exposure and HLA in healthy donors. The overall study: Early released data had tens of millions of unique TCRs, all coming from HLA-typed donors.

The V segment lost 6 bases and the J segment 7 bases; nucleotides outside the gene matches: 7. This CDR3 spans 14 amino acids. The germline V gene encodes CDR1 SEHNR and CDR2 FQNEAQ (reference sequence). Points from the study as a whole: After further analysis at a later stage, 15,000 to 20,000 TCR beta sequences were associated with HLA alleles at 0.05 false discovery rate. Accurate predictions that matched the HLA-A and HLA-B alleles of most subjects were reportedly made from TCR beta sequences.

Researchers ran the PCR with 60 Vbeta and 13 Jbeta primers. Produced via immunoSEQ multiplex PCR; TCRdb's table is partial and in-frame only. Among around 170,000 clones listed, 65% to 85% were seen once. To note about this clone: Its specificity is not known.

The chain combines TRBV7-9 with TRBJ1-5; 9 positions agree with TRBD1. The receptor was derived from a woman aged 45-65 years in good health and CMV-seropositive. Sequenced input: PBMCs. CDR3 region: CASSPGQGNQPQHF. In DNA form, the CDR3 reads TGTGCCAGCAGTCCGGGACAGGGAAACCAGCCCCAGCATTTT.